The next 21 T cell receptor beta chains were all read from a single sample in a study of blood T cell repertoires in COVID-19. TCRdb keeps only in-frame clones here, not all; method: immunoSEQ multiplex PCR. The table lists approximately 94,000 clones, approximately 91% of them singletons. The sequencing input was peripheral blood. The origin of the receptors is a middle-aged man with active COVID-19.

The rearrangement joins TRBV5-5 to TRBJ2-7; 7 bases are a match to TRBD1. Trimming at V came to 4 bases and at J to 6 bases, leaving 10 bases not matched to a gene. The CDR3 runs to 14 residues. Looked up from germline, CDR1 is SGHKS and CDR2 is YYEKEE (reference sequence). The CDR3 sequence: CASSLATGAGEQYF. The CDR3 bases are TGTGCCAGCAGCCTAGCAACAGGGGCTGGCGAGCAGTACTTC.

The rearrangement uses TRBV7-8 and TRBJ1-5; 8 nucleotides match TRBD1. Germline V lookup: CDR1 SGHVS, CDR2 FQNEAQ. The CDR3 sequence is 14 residues long. Trimming took 5 bases from V and 4 from J; bases not matched to a gene: 4. The CDR3 loop reads CASSPTGGNQPQHF. The CDR3 nucleotides are TGTGCCAGCAGCCCCACAGGGGGGAATCAGCCCCAGCATTTT.

The chain employs TRBV2 and TRBJ1-5; 7 bases fit TRBD1. With 4 bases clipped from V and 5 bases from J, the junction kept 5 bases outside the gene matches. Germline CDR1 and CDR2: SNHLY and FYNNEI. This CDR3 has 14 residues. The CDR3 loop reads CASSVGQGDQPQHF. The DNA for the CDR3 is TGTGCCAGCAGTGTGGGGCAGGGGGATCAGCCCCAGCATTTT.

V is TRBV19 and J is TRBJ2-2, with TRBD1 matching 7 bases. The length of the CDR3 is 13 residues. Germline V gives CDR1 LNHDA, CDR2 SQIVND (reference sequence). With V trimmed by 6 bases and J by 6 bases, 4 bases remained unmatched. CDR3 amino acids: CASSKGTAGELFF. In nucleotides, the CDR3 is TGTGCCAGTAGCAAGGGGACAGCCGGGGAGCTGTTTTTT.

The chain recombines TRBV10-2 with TRBJ2-1, with D possibly being TRBD1 (5 bases). This CDR3 has 12 residues. The germline V and J ends were trimmed by 11 bases and 5 bases, with 13 bases remaining between them. Germline values: CDR1 WSHSY, CDR2 SAAADI. The CDR3 nucleotides are TGCGCCTTAGGGGCAGGACACAATGAGCAGTTCTTC. Protein sequence: CALGAGHNEQFF.

The chain is built from TRBV6-5 and TRBJ1-1, with D possibly being TRBD1 (5 bases). The V end was cut by 0 bases, the J end by 2 bases, with 7 bases between. The germline CDR1 and CDR2 sequences are MNHEY and SVGAGI. The length of the CDR3 is 14 residues. The CDR3 loop is CASSYSGTNTEAFF. CDR3 sequence (DNA): TGTGCCAGCAGTTACTCAGGGACTAACACTGAAGCTTTCTTT.

This chain links TRBV12-3 or TRBV12-4 with TRBJ2-2; D unresolved. V was pared by 7 bases and J by 2 bases, with 8 bases between. The CDR3 is 13 residues long. The chain's CDR3 is CASTSGNTGELFF. For the CDR3, the DNA is TGTGCCAGCACCTCAGGCAACACCGGGGAGCTGTTTTTT.

There are a few counts of this clone. V and J are TRBV11-2 and TRBJ1-2; no definite D call. The CDR3 contains 12 residues. Trimming pared 5 bases from V and 4 bases from J, leaving 8 bases between. Germline V gene lookup returns CDR1 SGHAT and CDR2 FQNNGV. The CDR3 loop is CASSPGVYGYTF. In DNA form, the CDR3 reads TGTGCCAGCAGCCCTGGAGTCTATGGCTACACCTTC.

The J gene is TRBJ2-2, the V gene TRBV5-4; 16 bases are a match to TRBD2. The CDR3 loop spans 18 amino acids. CDR1 SGHNT and CDR2 YYREEE come from the germline V gene (reference sequence). The V segment lost 4 bases and the J segment 4 bases; nucleotides outside the gene matches: 7. The CDR3: CASSLGTSGGASTGELFF. The DNA of the CDR3 is TGTGCCAGCAGCCTCGGGACTAGCGGGGGGGCGAGCACCGGGGAGCTGTTTTTT.

The rearrangement uses TRBV7-9 and TRBJ1-2; D gene uncertain. Germline assignment: CDR1 SEHNR and CDR2 FQNEAQ (reference sequence). V dropped 1 base and J dropped 2 bases, with 8 bases sitting between them. The CDR3 is 14 amino acids. The CDR3 region has the DNA TGTGCCAGCAGCTTAGTAGCCTCCAACTATGGCTACACCTTC. Translating it yields CASSLVASNYGYTF.

This clone was detected only once. The chain couples TRBV6-5 to TRBJ1-2; TRBD1 agrees at 9 bases. The length of the CDR3 is 14 residues. Unmatched junction bases numbered 10, after V lost 7 bases and J lost 7 bases. The germline V gene has CDR1 MNHEY and CDR2 SVGAGI. The CDR3 coding sequence is TGTGCCAGCAAATGGTTGACAGGGGGAGTTGGCTACACCTTC. This encodes CASKWLTGGVGYTF.

The chain has TRBV7-8 and TRBJ2-6, with D possibly being TRBD1 (5 bases). The V end was cut by 4 bases, the J end by 3 bases, with 16 bases between. The length of the CDR3 is 17 residues. From germline, CDR1 is SGHVS and CDR2 FQNEAQ. The CDR3 reads CASSSPEGVGGANVLTF. The CDR3 DNA sequence: TGTGCCAGCAGCTCCCCCGAAGGGGTTGGTGGGGCCAACGTCCTGACTTTC.

The V call is TRBV5-1, the J call TRBJ2-1; D might be TRBD1 (5 bases). This CDR3 has 16 residues. The V end was cut by 0 bases, the J end by 9 bases, with 19 bases between. Germline V gives CDR1 SGHRS, CDR2 YFSETQ. The CDR3 spells CASSLEGIPRVGEQFF. In DNA, the CDR3 is TGCGCCAGCAGCTTGGAGGGAATTCCCAGGGTCGGTGAGCAGTTCTTC.

V usage is TRBV5-4 and J usage is TRBJ1-4, with 8 bases matching TRBD1. The V and J ends lost 4 bases and 6 bases, in that order; junction bases with no gene match: 5. Germline CDR1 reads SGHNT; CDR2 reads YYREEE (reference sequence). The CDR3 extends over 14 amino acids. The chain's CDR3 is CASSHRGGDEKLFF. In DNA form, the CDR3 reads TGTGCCAGCAGCCACAGGGGGGGGGATGAAAAACTGTTTTTT.

The rearrangement links TRBV29-1 to TRBJ2-1, with D possibly matching TRBD2 (6 bases). The germline V gene has CDR1 SQVTM and CDR2 ANQGSEA. The CDR3 has 15 residues. The germline V and J ends were trimmed by 0 bases and 8 bases, with 17 bases remaining between them. This CDR3 is CSVEDWGGNMYEQFF. In nucleotides, the CDR3 is TGCAGCGTTGAAGATTGGGGAGGTAATATGTATGAGCAGTTCTTC.

The chain couples TRBV7-2 to TRBJ2-2; possibly TRBD1 for D (6 bases). V was trimmed by 2 bases and J by 0 bases, leaving 10 bases between them. The CDR3 spans 16 residues. Germline-derived CDR1 and CDR2 are SGHTA and FQGNSA. The CDR3 DNA reads as TGTGCCAGCAGCTTATGGGGGACAACGAACACCGGGGAGCTGTTTTTT. It codes for CASSLWGTTNTGELFF.

The rearrangement uses TRBV14 and TRBJ1-1, with a tentative D call TRBD1 (6 bases). V lost 4 bases and J lost 5, with 23 bases in between. Germline-derived CDR1 and CDR2 are SGHDN and FVKESK. The CDR3 has 17 residues. The CDR3 sequence is CASSPREGQGTSTEAFF. DNA for the CDR3: TGTGCCAGCAGCCCTAGGGAGGGTCAGGGGACGAGTACTGAAGCTTTCTTT.

The rearrangement joins TRBV7-2 to TRBJ2-1; D might be TRBD1 (5 bases). The CDR3 contains 16 residues. V was clipped by 3 bases and J by 0 bases, with 12 bases between them. Per germline, CDR1 SGHTA and CDR2 FQGNSA. CDR3: CASSLRQGGSYNEQFF. Written as DNA, the CDR3 is TGTGCCAGCAGCTTGAGGCAGGGTGGCTCCTACAATGAGCAGTTCTTC. Supplemented by reference TRBV7-2 and TRBJ2-1, the full variable domain reads GAGVSQSPSNKVTEKGKDVELRCDPISGHTALYWYRQSLGQGLEFLIYFQGNSAPDKSGLPSDRFSAERTGGSVSTLTIQRTQQEDSAVYLCASSLRQGGSYNEQFFGPGTRLTVL.

The chain carries TRBV28 and TRBJ2-5, with D perhaps matching TRBD1 (6 bases). Per germline, CDR1 MDHEN and CDR2 SYDVKM. This CDR3 contains 15 residues. V was clipped by 7 bases and J by 2 bases, with 17 bases between them. CDR3: CASNPQGPLQETQYF. CDR3 sequence (DNA): TGTGCCAGCAACCCCCAGGGGCCCTTACAAGAGACCCAGTACTTC.

The J gene is TRBJ1-2, the V gene TRBV6-1; D gene uncertain. The CDR3 totals 15 residues. Germline values: CDR1 MNHNS, CDR2 SASEGT. The V and J ends lost 3 bases and 2 bases respectively, with 13 bases between them. In nucleotides, the CDR3 is TGTGCCAGCAGTGACGGACTGGCAGAGAACTATGGCTACACCTTC. Its protein product is CASSDGLAENYGYTF.

The chain links TRBV5-6 to TRBJ1-5, with 10 bases identical to TRBD1. Losses at the gene ends were 0 bases for V and 6 bases for J; bases not matched to a gene: 6. The germline V gene encodes CDR1 SGHDT and CDR2 YYEEEE. CDR3 size: 16 residues. The CDR3 loop reads CASSLETGGFVQPQHF. The CDR3 DNA follows: TGTGCCAGCAGCTTGGAGACAGGGGGCTTCGTTCAGCCCCAGCATTTT.